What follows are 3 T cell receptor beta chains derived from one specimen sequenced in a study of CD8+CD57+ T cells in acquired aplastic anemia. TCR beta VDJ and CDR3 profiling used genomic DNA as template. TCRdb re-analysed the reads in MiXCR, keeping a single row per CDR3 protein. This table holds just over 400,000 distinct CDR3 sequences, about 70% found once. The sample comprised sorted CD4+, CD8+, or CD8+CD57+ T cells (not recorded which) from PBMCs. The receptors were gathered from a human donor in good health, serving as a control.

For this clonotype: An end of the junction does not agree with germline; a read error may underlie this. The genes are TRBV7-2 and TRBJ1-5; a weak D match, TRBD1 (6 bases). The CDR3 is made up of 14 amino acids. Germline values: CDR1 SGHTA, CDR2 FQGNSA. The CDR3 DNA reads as TGTGCCAGCAGCTTAGAGCCCCGAGCGGGGGGGCCCGAGTTT. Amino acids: CASSLEPRAGGPEF. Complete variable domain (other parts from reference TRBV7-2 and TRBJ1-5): GAGVSQSPSNKVTEKGKDVELRCDPISGHTALYWYRQSLGQGLEFLIYFQGNSAPDKSGLPSDRFSAERTGGSVSTLTIQRTQQEDSAVYLCASSLEPRAGGPEFGDGTRLSIL.

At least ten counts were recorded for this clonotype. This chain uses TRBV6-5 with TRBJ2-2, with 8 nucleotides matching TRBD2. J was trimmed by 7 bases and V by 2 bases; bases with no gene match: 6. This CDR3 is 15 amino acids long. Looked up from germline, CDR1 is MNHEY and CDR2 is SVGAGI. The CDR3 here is CASSYDTAGVGELFF. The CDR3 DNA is TGTGCCAGCAGTTACGATACAGCGGGGGTCGGGGAGCTGTTTTTT.

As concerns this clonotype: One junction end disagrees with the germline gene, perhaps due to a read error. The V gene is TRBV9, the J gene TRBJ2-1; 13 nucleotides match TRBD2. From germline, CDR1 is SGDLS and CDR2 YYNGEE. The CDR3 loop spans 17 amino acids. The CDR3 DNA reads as TGTGCCAGCAGCGGCGGACTAGCGGGAGACACCTACAATGGGCAGTTCTTC. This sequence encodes CASSGGLAGDTYNGQFF.